The 27 T cell receptor beta chains below were found in one sample sequenced in a study of cytomegalovirus exposure and HLA in healthy donors. The repertoire was sequenced with immunoSEQ multiplex PCR; TCRdb's copy has only in-frame clones and lacks some. The data contain 50,000 or so clones, around 94% of them singletons. Source material: PBMCs. The receptor source for this set is a woman aged 18-35 years in good health and CMV-seropositive.

In its sample, this clone was seen once. The V and J genes are TRBV2 and TRBJ2-1; 7 nucleotides align to TRBD1. The trim removed 5 bases at V and 0 bases at J, leaving 4 bases unmatched. In germline, CDR1 is SNHLY, CDR2 FYNNEI. CDR3 length equals 15 residues. The CDR3 DNA follows: TGTGCCAGCAGTCCACAGGGGAGCTCCTACAATGAGCAGTTCTTC. Translated: CASSPQGSSYNEQFF. Using reference TRBV2 and TRBJ2-1 for the parts outside the CDR3, the full variable domain is EPEVTQTPSHQVTQMGQEVILRCVPISNHLYFYWYRQILGQKVEFLVSFYNNEISEKSEIFDDQFSVERPDGSNFTLKIRSTKLEDSAMYFCASSPQGSSYNEQFFGPGTRLTVL.

The chain is built from TRBV7-2 and TRBJ2-7, with TRBD1 identical over 9 bases. This CDR3 comprises 16 residues. The J segment lost 0 bases and the V segment lost 3 bases, leaving 6 bases of the junction unmatched. Per germline, CDR1 SGHTA and CDR2 FQGNSA. The DNA for the CDR3 is TGTGCCAGCAGCTTCCCCGGGACAGGGAGCTCCTACGAGCAGTACTTC. Translating it yields CASSFPGTGSSYEQYF.

In this sample, this clone turned up once. The chain joins TRBV7-9 to TRBJ1-3; TRBD1 agrees at 7 bases. Germline V gene sequence: CDR1 SEHNR, CDR2 FQNEAQ (reference sequence). Germline trimming cut 6 bases from V and 1 base from J; bases unmatched to any gene: 9. The CDR3 is 16 amino acids. The CDR3 DNA reads as TGTGCCAGCAGGTCACCCGACAGGGCATCTGGAAACACCATATATTTT. Its protein is CASRSPDRASGNTIYF.

The rearrangement links TRBV5-1 to TRBJ2-7; D call uncertain. Trimming removed 4 bases from V and 2 bases from J, with 4 bases in between. CDR1 is SGHRS, CDR2 YFSETQ, per germline. The CDR3 totals 11 residues. The CDR3 region has the DNA TGCGCCAGCAGCAACACCTACGAGCAGTACTTC. This encodes CASSNTYEQYF.

The CDR3 DNA reads TGTGCCAGCAGCTTAGAAGCGGGAGGGCCCTACGAGCAGTACTTC. As protein: CASSLEAGGPYEQYF. V gene TRBV7-2 combines with J gene TRBJ2-7, with 10 nucleotides matching TRBD2. Germline V lookup: CDR1 SGHTA, CDR2 FQGNSA. This CDR3 is built from 15 residues. V shed 1 base, J shed 2 bases, and the junction held 2 bases outside the gene matches. The full variable domain, in which reference TRBV7-2 and TRBJ2-7 provide the parts outside the CDR3, is GAGVSQSPSNKVTEKGKDVELRCDPISGHTALYWYRQSLGQGLEFLIYFQGNSAPDKSGLPSDRFSAERTGGSVSTLTIQRTQQEDSAVYLCASSLEAGGPYEQYFGPGTRLTVT.

This chain connects TRBV5-4 to TRBJ2-3, with 7 bases that match TRBD2. Germline CDR1 SGHNT, CDR2 YYREEE (reference sequence). The CDR3 sequence is 16 residues long. J gave up 0 bases and V 2 bases, and 6 bases lay outside the gene matches. Written as DNA, the CDR3 is TGTGCCAGCAGCTTTGATCTAGCGGAGAGCACAGATACGCAGTATTTT. Residues: CASSFDLAESTDTQYF.

This chain links TRBV28 with TRBJ1-3, with D uncertain. The CDR3 spans 14 residues. CDR1 is MDHEN, CDR2 SYDVKM, per germline. V was clipped by 7 bases and J by 7 bases, with 17 bases between them. The CDR3, as DNA: TGTGCCAGCAAGTCCCAGGCTACCCGGAACACCATATATTTT. Protein product: CASKSQATRNTIYF.

The chain employs TRBV28 and TRBJ1-4; D is uncertain. V dropped 6 bases and J dropped 0 bases, with 8 bases sitting between them. The CDR3 is 14 amino acids. Germline V gives CDR1 MDHEN, CDR2 SYDVKM. The DNA for the CDR3 is TGTGCCAGCAGGAGCCTTGCAACTAATGAAAAACTGTTTTTT. Protein sequence: CASRSLATNEKLFF.

This chain links TRBV30 with TRBJ2-1, with 8 bases lining up with TRBD2. The germline gives CDR1 GTSNPN, CDR2 SVGIG (reference sequence). V gave up 2 bases and J gave up 6 bases; unmatched junction bases: 6. The CDR3 runs to 14 residues. The CDR3 loop is CAWSSGRFGNEQFF. CDR3 nucleotide sequence: TGTGCCTGGAGTAGCGGGAGATTCGGCAATGAGCAGTTCTTC.

The chain is built from TRBV19 and TRBJ2-7; a possible D gene is TRBD2 (6 bases). Between the trimmed V and J ends, which lost 4 bases and 3 bases, there was a span of 7 bases. This CDR3 contains 12 residues. Germline CDR1 reads LNHDA; CDR2 reads SQIVND (reference sequence). CDR3 sequence reads: CASSTGGYEQYF. CDR3 DNA: TGTGCCAGTAGTACCGGGGGCTACGAGCAGTACTTC. Full variable domain (missing parts from reference TRBV19 and TRBJ2-7): DGGITQSPKYLFRKEGQNVTLSCEQNLNHDAMYWYRQDPGQGLRLIYYSQIVNDFQKGDIAEGYSVSREKKESFPLTVTSAQKNPTAFYLCASSTGGYEQYFGPGTRLTVT.

V is TRBV7-3 and J is TRBJ1-1; D may be TRBD1 (5 bases). The CDR3 runs 14 residues. V was shortened by 2 bases and J by 1 base, with 8 bases between the two germline ends. Germline V lookup: CDR1 SGHTA, CDR2 FQGTGA. CDR3 DNA: TGTGCCAGCAGCTTAGGGGGGTCGAACACTGAAGCTTTCTTT. This encodes CASSLGGSNTEAFF.

The chain recombines TRBV19 with TRBJ2-2; 12 positions match TRBD2. Germline V gene data show CDR1 as LNHDA and CDR2 as SQIVND (reference sequence). The CDR3 totals 16 residues. V was pared by 6 bases and J by 5 bases, with 7 bases of the junction left unmatched. This CDR3 reads CASRTSGSRETGELFF. CDR3 in DNA: TGTGCCAGTAGGACTAGCGGGAGTAGAGAAACCGGGGAGCTGTTTTTT.

The genes are TRBV28 and TRBJ1-3, with D perhaps matching TRBD1 (5 bases). In germline, CDR1 is MDHEN, CDR2 SYDVKM. Trimming removed 6 bases at V and 0 bases at J, with 9 bases between. The length of the CDR3 is 14 residues. This CDR3 reads CASSPGHSGNTIYF. CDR3 in DNA: TGTGCCAGCAGCCCCGGACACTCTGGAAACACCATATATTTT.

The table lists this clone with a count of one. This chain uses TRBV7-8 with TRBJ1-1; 8 positions match TRBD1. Trimming at V came to 3 bases and at J to 6 bases, leaving 6 bases not matched to a gene. Germline V gene data show CDR1 as SGHVS and CDR2 as FQNEAQ. CDR3 size: 14 residues. CDR3 nucleotides: TGTGCCAGCAGCTTGGACAGGGTTGGCCCTGAAGCTTTCTTT. Its translation is CASSLDRVGPEAFF.

V and J are TRBV7-2 and TRBJ1-1; D is possibly TRBD1 (5 bases). The CDR3 is made up of 13 amino acids. The ends were cut back, 7 bases at V and 8 bases at J, with 17 bases in the middle. CDR1 and CDR2 from the germline V gene are SGHTA and FQGNSA. In DNA form, the CDR3 reads TGTGCCAGCACCCAGTCAGGGTTCGTAGAAGCTTTCTTT. Its translation: CASTQSGFVEAFF.

The rearrangement uses TRBV10-1 and TRBJ2-1, with 9 nucleotides matching TRBD2. V trimming: 2 bases; J trimming: 6 bases; junction bases outside the gene matches: 11. This CDR3 is 17 amino acids long. Germline lookup yields CDR1 WNHNN and CDR2 SYGVQD (reference sequence). The CDR3 spells CASSELRGREGPNEQFF. The CDR3 DNA reads TGCGCCAGCAGTGAGCTTAGGGGGCGGGAGGGCCCCAATGAGCAGTTCTTC.

This clone appeared a single time. The V call is TRBV11-2, the J call TRBJ2-7, with 9 bases aligning to TRBD1. J lost 5 bases, V lost 5 bases, and 13 bases had no gene match. This CDR3 has 16 residues. Looked up from germline, CDR1 is SGHAT and CDR2 is FQNNGV. CDR3 sequence reads: CASSVGTGTGMNEQYF. The CDR3 DNA sequence: TGTGCCAGCAGCGTAGGCACCGGGACAGGGATGAACGAGCAGTACTTC.

The chain couples TRBV29-1 to TRBJ2-3; TRBD2 aligns across 12 bases. There are 14 residues in the CDR3. Germline CDR1 and CDR2: SQVTM and ANQGSEA. Trimming removed 6 bases from V and 0 bases from J; junction bases left unmatched: 1. The CDR3 loop is CSVGTSGSTDTQYF. DNA of the CDR3: TGCAGCGTCGGGACTAGCGGGAGCACAGATACGCAGTATTTT.

The rearrangement links TRBV6-5 to TRBJ2-7, with 13 positions matching TRBD2. CDR1 and CDR2 from the germline V gene are MNHEY and SVGAGI. This CDR3 region has 15 residues. Trimming removed 5 bases from V and 3 bases from J; junction bases left unmatched: 4. CDR3 sequence reads: CASSLLAGGSYEQYF. CDR3 sequence (DNA): TGTGCCAGCAGTCTACTAGCGGGAGGGAGCTACGAGCAGTACTTC.

The rearrangement links TRBV19 to TRBJ1-4, with 7 bases aligning to TRBD1. Germline loops: CDR1 LNHDA, CDR2 SQIVND (reference sequence). This CDR3 spans 14 amino acids. V dropped 5 bases and J dropped 11; count of bases not matched to a gene: 11. CDR3: CASSPIPGQSKLFF. For the CDR3, the DNA is TGTGCCAGTAGTCCGATCCCGGGACAGAGTAAACTGTTTTTT.

The chain recombines TRBV29-1 with TRBJ2-7; D remains unclear. Trimming cost V 4 bases and J 3 bases, with 7 bases left between them. CDR1 is SQVTM and CDR2 is ANQGSEA in the germline V gene. The CDR3 consists of 11 residues. The CDR3 protein is CSVGNSYEQYF. The CDR3 DNA sequence: TGCAGCGTTGGAAACAGCTACGAGCAGTACTTC.

The V gene is TRBV19, the J gene TRBJ2-3; 14 bases are a match to TRBD2. Per the germline V gene, CDR1 is LNHDA and CDR2 is SQIVND (reference sequence). The CDR3 sequence is 17 residues long. With 6 bases clipped from V and 3 bases from J, the junction kept 8 bases outside the gene matches. CDR3 amino acids: CASSLEGTSGSTDTQYF. The CDR3 DNA follows: TGTGCCAGTAGCCTAGAAGGGACTAGCGGGAGTACAGATACGCAGTATTTT.

This clone was recorded once. The rearrangement links TRBV2 to TRBJ2-5, with D perhaps matching TRBD1 (5 bases). Per germline, CDR1 SNHLY and CDR2 FYNNEI. CDR3 length: 14 residues. V was trimmed by 1 base and J by 4 bases, leaving 10 bases between them. CDR3 sequence (DNA): TGTGCCAGCAGTGAAGATGCAGGGTTAGAGACCCAGTACTTC. This sequence encodes CASSEDAGLETQYF.

This chain links TRBV28 with TRBJ1-4, with D possibly being TRBD1 (6 bases). Germline-derived CDR1 and CDR2 are MDHEN and SYDVKM. The V end lost 5 bases, the J end lost 8 bases, and 18 bases lay between the germline ends. The CDR3 length is 15 residues. For the CDR3, the DNA is TGTGCCAGCAGTGTATCCGAGGGGGTTCCCGAAAAACTGTTTTTT. This codes for CASSVSEGVPEKLFF.

This clone was observed once. This rearrangement joins TRBV5-1 to TRBJ2-1; TRBD2 aligns across 11 bases. After removal of 5 bases from V and 6 bases from J, the junction contained 7 bases not matched to a gene. The CDR3 contains 15 residues. The germline gives CDR1 SGHRS, CDR2 YFSETQ. This CDR3 is CASRLTSGSRNEQFF. The CDR3 region has the DNA TGCGCCAGCAGGTTAACTAGCGGGAGTCGCAATGAGCAGTTCTTC.

This clone was found a few times. The genes are TRBV6-1 and TRBJ2-7, with 9 bases fitting TRBD1. Germline V CDR1 and CDR2: MNHNS, SASEGT. The CDR3 totals 15 residues. J was trimmed by 6 bases and V by 3 bases; bases with no gene match: 9. The CDR3 sequence is CASSDPGQGATEQYF. In DNA form, the CDR3 reads TGTGCCAGCAGTGATCCGGGACAGGGAGCTACCGAGCAGTACTTC.

V usage is TRBV27 and J usage is TRBJ2-1, with 8 bases fitting TRBD2. V lost 5 bases, J lost 4 bases, and 13 bases stayed unmatched. Germline-derived CDR1 and CDR2 are MNHEY and SMNVEV (reference sequence). This CDR3 has 17 residues. The CDR3 coding sequence is TGTGCCAGCAGTGATTGGGTGTGGGCTAGCGGGTACAATGAGCAGTTCTTC. Protein sequence: CASSDWVWASGYNEQFF.